The rows below give T cell receptor beta chains drawn from one sample of a study of neurological immune-mediated disorders. TCRdb independently ran MiXCR on the 5' RACE reads; one entry per CDR3 protein. The data show approximately 58,000 distinct CDR3 sequences, 7% to 9% seen once. The specimen was PBMCs. Receptor source: a woman aged 35 to 49 in good health. Each CDR3 is given with its conserved first and last residue. Fields, in order: clone size, D gene, J gene, V gene, CDR3 DNA, CDR3 protein. A D gene is named only where the DNA matches it firmly. Part of the rows lack a size; the others show once, few, many or a class for expanded clones.

clone size: many; D gene: -; J gene: TRBJ1-4; V gene: TRBV3-1; CDR3 DNA: TGTGCCAGCAGCCAAGAGGACATAGGGGAAAAACTGTTTTTT; CDR3 protein: CASSQEDIGEKLFF
clone size: -; D gene: TRBD1; J gene: TRBJ1-4; V gene: TRBV7-2; CDR3 DNA: TGTGCCAGCAGTCGGGACAGGGCGGCTAATGAAAAACTGTTTTTT; CDR3 protein: CASSRDRAANEKLFF
clone size: many; D gene: TRBD1; J gene: TRBJ1-5; V gene: TRBV5-5; CDR3 DNA: TGTGCCAGCAGCCCAACAGGGGGCGGATACAATCAGCCCCAGCATTTT; CDR3 protein: CASSPTGGGYNQPQHF
clone size: many; D gene: -; J gene: TRBJ2-3; V gene: TRBV10-3; CDR3 DNA: TGTGCCATCAGCACACGGGACGGGACAGATACGCAGTATTTT; CDR3 protein: CAISTRDGTDTQYF
clone size: many; D gene: -; J gene: TRBJ1-5; V gene: TRBV5-6; CDR3 DNA: TGTGCCAGCAGCTTGGACAGGGCCTCAGGTCAGCCCCAGCATTTT; CDR3 protein: CASSLDRASGQPQHF
clone size: many; D gene: -; J gene: TRBJ2-7; V gene: TRBV5-1; CDR3 DNA: TGCGCCAGCAGCTTGGTTTTTTTCGGAGCCTACGAGCAGTACTTC; CDR3 protein: CASSLVFFGAYEQYF
clone size: many; D gene: -; J gene: TRBJ2-5; V gene: TRBV7-9; CDR3 DNA: TGTGCCAGCAGGACAACCCAGGGGTACCAAGAGACCCAGTACTTC; CDR3 protein: CASRTTQGYQETQYF
clone size: few; D gene: -; J gene: TRBJ1-1; V gene: TRBV3-1; CDR3 DNA: TGTGCCAGCAGCCCGTGGCCGGTGAACACTGAAGCTTTCTTT; CDR3 protein: CASSPWPVNTEAFF
clone size: few; D gene: TRBD1; J gene: TRBJ2-4; V gene: TRBV12-3/TRBV12-4; CDR3 DNA: TGTGCCAGCAGTTCGAGACAGGGGCTCGAGGACATTCAGTACTTC; CDR3 protein: CASSSRQGLEDIQYF
clone size: many; D gene: -; J gene: TRBJ1-3; V gene: TRBV7-2; CDR3 DNA: TGTGCCAGCAATATAGACGGGAGCTCTGGAAACACCATATATTTT; CDR3 protein: CASNIDGSSGNTIYF
clone size: many; D gene: -; J gene: TRBJ1-6; V gene: TRBV9; CDR3 DNA: TGTGCCAGCAGCCCCCGACCGTCGTATAATTCACCCCTCCACTTT; CDR3 protein: CASSPRPSYNSPLHF
clone size: -; D gene: TRBD2; J gene: TRBJ2-5; V gene: TRBV20-1; CDR3 DNA: TGCAGTGCTAGAGGGGGAGGACTAGCGGGAGGACAAGAGACCCAGTACTTC; CDR3 protein: CSARGGGLAGGQETQYF
clone size: -; D gene: -; J gene: TRBJ2-1; V gene: TRBV5-5; CDR3 DNA: TGTGCCAGCAGCATAAGTGGCTCCTACAATGAGCAGTTCTTC; CDR3 protein: CASSISGSYNEQFF
clone size: many; D gene: TRBD1; J gene: TRBJ1-5; V gene: TRBV28; CDR3 DNA: TGTGCCAGCAGTTTATACCGACAGGGTGGTGGGCCCCAGCATTTT; CDR3 protein: CASSLYRQGGGPQHF
clone size: -; D gene: TRBD1; J gene: TRBJ2-5; V gene: TRBV6-5; CDR3 DNA: TGTGCCAGCAGTTACGACAGGGGTGGAGAGACCCAGTACTTC; CDR3 protein: CASSYDRGGETQYF
clone size: few; D gene: -; J gene: TRBJ1-5; V gene: TRBV12-3/TRBV12-4; CDR3 DNA: TGTGCCAGCACCTTGGACACCGCGGGGCCCCAGCATTTT; CDR3 protein: CASTLDTAGPQHF
clone size: many; D gene: -; J gene: TRBJ1-5; V gene: TRBV5-1; CDR3 DNA: TGCGCCAGCAGCCTCGGGACGGAAAATCAGCCCCAGCATTTT; CDR3 protein: CASSLGTENQPQHF
clone size: many; D gene: -; J gene: TRBJ2-1; V gene: TRBV5-1; CDR3 DNA: TGCGCCAGCGCGTCAGGGGTACTCTCCTACAATGAGCAGTTCTTC; CDR3 protein: CASASGVLSYNEQFF
clone size: many; D gene: -; J gene: TRBJ1-1; V gene: TRBV5-1; CDR3 DNA: TGCGCCAGCAGCCGTCCGAGTACTGAAGCTTTCTTT; CDR3 protein: CASSRPSTEAFF
clone size: many; D gene: -; J gene: TRBJ2-7; V gene: TRBV6-5; CDR3 DNA: TGTGCCAGCAGTTCCACGAACACCCTCTTCTACGAGCAGTACTTC; CDR3 protein: CASSSTNTLFYEQYF
clone size: many; D gene: TRBD2; J gene: TRBJ2-3; V gene: TRBV20-1; CDR3 DNA: TGCAGTGCTTCCCCCTTTGCGGGGGGGCGGGCAGATACGCAGTATTTT; CDR3 protein: CSASPFAGGRADTQYF
clone size: many; D gene: -; J gene: TRBJ2-2; V gene: TRBV6-1; CDR3 DNA: TGTGCCAGCAGTCTCAGGCGCGCCGGGGAGCTGTTTTTT; CDR3 protein: CASSLRRAGELFF